These 32 T cell receptor beta chains originate from one sample sequenced in a study of identical twins. Each CDR3 protein is one row after TCRdb ran MiXCR on the 5' RACE reads. This sample has about 340,000 distinct CDR3 sequences, with roughly an eighth found just once. The sample was also linked to a second study, of yellow fever vaccine responses in identical twins.

Specimen: CD8+ T cells sorted from blood. All receptors come from a woman aged 18-29 years in good health.

This clonotype was observed many times. The chain carries TRBV12-3 or TRBV12-4 and TRBJ1-1, with D unclear. The CDR3 consists of 10 residues. V lost 5 bases, J lost 10 bases, and 8 bases lay in between. The DNA of the CDR3 is TGTGCCAGCAGTCCCCACCCAGCTTTCTTT. Amino acids: CASSPHPAFF.

This clonotype came up a few times. The rearrangement uses TRBV20-1 and TRBJ2-2, with D tentatively TRBD1 or TRBD2 (5 bases each). The CDR3 loop spans 15 amino acids. The germline V gene has CDR1 DFQATT and CDR2 SNEGSKA (reference sequence). V shed 6 bases and J shed 0 bases, with 14 bases lying between them. CDR3 bases: TGCAGTGCCTGGGGGAACTTCCCGAACACCGGGGAGCTGTTTTTT. Its protein product is CSAWGNFPNTGELFF.

The chain employs TRBV4-1 and TRBJ2-1, with D unresolved. The CDR3 consists of 13 residues. V lost 3 bases and J 4 bases, leaving 7 bases between the germline ends. Germline V gene lookup returns CDR1 MGHRA and CDR2 YSYEKL. The CDR3 nucleotides read TGCGCCAGCAGCCACCGTCGTTACAATGAGCAGTTCTTC. This codes for CASSHRRYNEQFF.

This clonotype occurred a few times. This rearrangement joins TRBV9 to TRBJ2-1; D remains unclear. V lost 2 bases and J 4 bases, leaving 10 bases between the germline ends. The CDR3 has 14 amino acids. In germline, CDR1 is SGDLS, CDR2 YYNGEE. The DNA of the CDR3 is TGTGCCAGCAGCGTGAAATCCGTGTACAATGAGCAGTTCTTC. As protein: CASSVKSVYNEQFF.

The sample holds a few counts of this clonotype. V and J are TRBV9 and TRBJ2-1, with 9 bases identical to TRBD1. CDR1 and CDR2 from the germline V gene are SGDLS and YYNGEE. The V and J ends lost 5 bases and 4 bases, in that order; junction bases with no gene match: 7. The CDR3 covers 15 residues. Here the CDR3 reads CASSDRDRDYNEQFF. The DNA for the CDR3 is TGTGCCAGCAGTGACCGGGACAGGGATTACAATGAGCAGTTCTTC.

This clonotype was observed a handful of times. CDR3 loop: CASSWGTGTNEQFF. The CDR3 bases are TGTGCCAGCAGTTGGGGGACAGGGACAAATGAGCAGTTCTTC. The V call is TRBV12-3 or TRBV12-4, the J call TRBJ2-1; 9 bases match TRBD1. The CDR3 extends over 14 amino acids. J was trimmed by 7 bases and V by 4 bases; bases with no gene match: 5.

For the CDR3, the DNA is TGTGCCAGCCGCGCCTCCGTGGAAGTATACTATGGCTACACCTTC. It codes for CASRASVEVYYGYTF. The genes are TRBV2 and TRBJ1-2; D is unresolved. This CDR3 is 15 amino acids long. From germline, CDR1 is SNHLY and CDR2 FYNNEI. V gave up 8 bases and J gave up 3 bases, with 19 bases separating them. The variable domain in full, completed from reference TRBV2 and TRBJ1-2, reads EPEVTQTPSHQVTQMGQEVILRCVPISNHLYFYWYRQILGQKVEFLVSFYNNEISEKSEIFDDQFSVERPDGSNFTLKIRSTKLEDSAMYFCASRASVEVYYGYTFGSGTRLTVV.

This clonotype has more than one count but fewer than ten. The V and J genes are TRBV27 and TRBJ2-3; 14 bases align to TRBD2. Germline V gene data show CDR1 as MNHEY and CDR2 as SMNVEV (reference sequence). The CDR3 extends over 16 amino acids. The junction had 7 bases not matched to a gene; V was cut back by 7 bases and J by 4 bases. The CDR3 nucleotides are TGTGCCAGCACCCACCTGACTAGCGGGGGGGCAGATACGCAGTATTTT. It yields the protein CASTHLTSGGADTQYF.

This clonotype has just a few counts. The chain is built from TRBV11-1 and TRBJ2-2; TRBD1 matches at 7 bases. The CDR3 consists of 18 residues. V was clipped by 5 bases and J by 0 bases; unmatched bases: 12. CDR1 SGHAT and CDR2 FQDESV come from the germline V gene (reference sequence). The CDR3 loop reads CASSLPVSDRANTGELFF. The CDR3 DNA reads TGTGCCAGCAGCCTACCTGTGTCAGACAGGGCGAACACCGGGGAGCTGTTTTTT.

The chain is built from TRBV5-4 and TRBJ2-1, with TRBD2 as a possible D gene (5 bases). V lost 7 bases to trimming and J lost 2 bases, with 10 bases between them. The CDR3 has 13 residues. Germline loops: CDR1 SGHNT, CDR2 YYREEE (reference sequence). The DNA for the CDR3 is TGTGCCAGCGGACTCAGAGCCTACAATGAGCAGTTCTTC. This sequence encodes CASGLRAYNEQFF.

The chain carries TRBV27 and TRBJ2-3, with a tentative D call TRBD1 (5 bases). Germline CDR1 is MNHEY and CDR2 is SMNVEV (reference sequence). Deletions cut 2 bases from V and 7 bases from J, with 16 bases between. The CDR3 is 15 residues long. This chain's CDR3 is CASSLVPDIEYTQYF. DNA of the CDR3: TGTGCCAGCAGTTTAGTTCCGGACATAGAGTATACGCAGTATTTT.

This clonotype turned up a few times. J is TRBJ2-7 and V is TRBV29-1; TRBD1 matches 9 bases. This CDR3 has 13 residues. After removal of 6 bases from V and 5 bases from J, the junction contained 8 bases not matched to a gene. The germline V gene encodes CDR1 SQVTM and CDR2 ANQGSEA. DNA of the CDR3: TGCAGCGTCGCAGTGACAGGGGGGAACGAGCAGTACTTC. Its protein product is CSVAVTGGNEQYF.

Remarks on this clonotype: Relative to the germline gene, one junction end is altered; a read error may explain this. The chain is built from TRBV3-1 and TRBJ2-1; unclear D gene. Germline CDR1 LGHDT, CDR2 YNNKEL (reference sequence). The CDR3 totals 15 residues. Here the CDR3 reads CATSQTASSYNEQFF. In DNA, the CDR3 is TGTGCCACCAGCCAAACAGCAAGCTCCTACAATGAGCAGTTCTTC.

This clonotype was seen only a few times. The chain recombines TRBV12-5 with TRBJ2-1; D is tentatively TRBD1 or TRBD2 (6 bases each). Trimming shortened V by 7 bases and J by 15 bases, and 19 bases separated the two germline ends. Looked up from germline, CDR1 is LGHNT and CDR2 is FRNRAP. The CDR3 length is 12 residues. The CDR3 loop reads CASALPPGEAFF. DNA for the CDR3: TGTGCTAGTGCTCTACCTCCAGGGGAGGCGTTCTTC.

This clonotype came up a few times. The chain employs TRBV5-1 and TRBJ2-2, with a weak D call TRBD2 (5 bases). Per the germline V gene, CDR1 is SGHRS and CDR2 is YFSETQ. Trimming removed 4 bases at V and 8 bases at J, with 9 bases between. This CDR3 spans 12 amino acids. CDR3 nucleotide sequence: TGCGCCAGCAGCGCAAGGGAGGGGGAGCTGTTTTTT. Its protein is CASSAREGELFF. Filled out from reference TRBV5-1 and TRBJ2-2, the complete variable domain reads KAGVTQTPRYLIKTRGQQVTLSCSPISGHRSVSWYQQTPGQGLQFLFEYFSETQRNKGNFPGRFSGRQFSNSRSEMNVSTLELGDSALYLCASSAREGELFFGEGSRLTVL.

The CDR3 DNA reads TGTGCCAGCAGCGGGACAGTCTATCAGCCCCAGCATTTT. Protein product: CASSGTVYQPQHF. The rearrangement uses TRBV6-1 and TRBJ1-5, with 7 bases identical to TRBD1. This CDR3 spans 13 amino acids. Per the germline V gene, CDR1 is MNHNS and CDR2 is SASEGT. Germline trimming cut 6 bases from V and 5 bases from J; bases unmatched to any gene: 4.

This clonotype was seen a handful of times. This chain links TRBV24-1 with TRBJ2-1, with D perhaps assigned TRBD1 or TRBD2 (5 bases each). Trimming removed 9 bases at V and 9 bases at J, with 11 bases between. The germline V gene encodes CDR1 KGHDR and CDR2 SFDVKD. CDR3 length: 11 residues. CDR3 sequence reads: CATQAGAEQFF. CDR3 bases: TGTGCCACCCAGGCCGGGGCTGAGCAGTTCTTC.

This clonotype was observed at least ten times. The chain uses TRBV3-1 and TRBJ2-3; no definite D call. This CDR3 region has 14 residues. V dropped 4 bases and J dropped 2 bases, with 10 bases sitting between them. CDR1 LGHDT and CDR2 YNNKEL come from the germline V gene (reference sequence). CDR3 loop: CASSRSYLTDTQYF. The CDR3 DNA follows: TGTGCCAGCAGCCGGAGCTACCTCACAGATACGCAGTATTTT.

This clonotype has just a few counts. The chain carries TRBV5-1 and TRBJ2-5; 11 bases are a match to TRBD2. Germline V gene sequence: CDR1 SGHRS, CDR2 YFSETQ. The CDR3 runs 16 residues. The V and J ends lost 0 bases and 5 bases, in that order; junction bases with no gene match: 6. CDR3 region: CASSLVLAGGAETQYF. In DNA form, the CDR3 reads TGCGCCAGCAGCTTGGTCCTAGCGGGAGGCGCCGAGACCCAGTACTTC.

This chain joins TRBV5-1 and TRBJ2-1, with 8 positions matching TRBD2. Germline lookup yields CDR1 SGHRS and CDR2 YFSETQ. Unmatched junction bases numbered 9, after V lost 0 bases and J lost 4 bases. The CDR3 length is 17 residues. Written as DNA, the CDR3 is TGCGCCAGCAGCTTGGGGGGTTTAGCGGGGCGGTACAATGAGCAGTTCTTC. Residues: CASSLGGLAGRYNEQFF.

This clonotype has a handful of counts. The gene calls are TRBV10-3 and TRBJ1-1, with a weak D call TRBD1 (5 bases). CDR3 length: 12 amino acids. CDR1 and CDR2 from the germline V gene are ENHRY and SYGVKD. V was clipped by 7 bases and J by 7 bases, with 13 bases between them. The CDR3 sequence is CAITEGIGEAFF. The CDR3, as DNA: TGTGCCATCACAGAGGGGATCGGTGAAGCTTTCTTT.

In its sample, this clonotype was seen a few times. The chain uses TRBV7-9 and TRBJ2-1, with 9 nucleotides matching TRBD1. The CDR3 contains 14 residues. Germline-derived CDR1 and CDR2 are SEHNR and FQNEAQ (reference sequence). Trimming at V came to 5 bases and at J to 9 bases, leaving 8 bases not matched to a gene. CDR3 nucleotides: TGTGCCAGCAGCCGTCCCGGGACAGGGACTGAGCAGTTCTTC. Protein product: CASSRPGTGTEQFF.

This clonotype showed up just a few times. The chain recombines TRBV6-1 with TRBJ2-7; maybe TRBD2 (6 bases). The CDR3 is 15 amino acids. Germline loops: CDR1 MNHNS, CDR2 SASEGT. The V and J ends lost 1 base and 6 bases respectively, with 16 bases between them. CDR3 nucleotide sequence: TGTGCCAGCAGTGAAGGGGGGACTCTGGGCGGCGAGCAGTACGTC. Translation gives CASSEGGTLGGEQYV.

This chain joins TRBV4-2 and TRBJ2-1, with 9 bases that match TRBD2. Germline assignment: CDR1 LGHNA and CDR2 YNFKEQ. The CDR3 sequence is 17 residues long. V was pared by 0 bases and J by 3 bases, with 6 bases of the junction left unmatched. The CDR3 DNA reads TGTGCCAGCAGCCAAGATACGCTAGCGGGGAGCTACAATGAGCAGTTCTTC. Its protein product is CASSQDTLAGSYNEQFF.

A few counts support this clonotype. The chain has TRBV6-1 and TRBJ2-3; 8 bases are shared with TRBD2. V shed 5 bases, J shed 4 bases, and the junction held 11 bases outside the gene matches. CDR1 is MNHNS and CDR2 is SASEGT in the germline V gene. This CDR3 has 16 residues. Here the CDR3 DNA reads TGTGCCAGCAGTCCCCTCGGGACTAGGGAGGCAGATACGCAGTATTTT. It specifies CASSPLGTREADTQYF.

The V and J genes are TRBV4-2 and TRBJ2-1; 10 bases fit TRBD2. This CDR3 contains 16 residues. With 0 bases clipped from V and 9 bases from J, the junction kept 8 bases outside the gene matches. CDR1 is LGHNA and CDR2 is YNFKEQ in the germline V gene. The CDR3 DNA is TGTGCCAGCAGCCAAGAGGCGGAACTAGCGGGACTTGAGCAGTTCTTC. It is translated as CASSQEAELAGLEQFF.

This clonotype was counted at least ten times. The chain is built from TRBV12-3 or TRBV12-4 and TRBJ2-1; tentative D call: TRBD1 (6 bases). The CDR3 consists of 13 residues. V lost 3 bases to trimming and J lost 9 bases, with 12 bases between them. CDR3 nucleotides: TGTGCCAGCAGTTTCGGAACAGGGCTTGAGCAGTTCTTC. It yields the protein CASSFGTGLEQFF.

The V call is TRBV6-5, the J call TRBJ1-3; 9 nucleotides agree with TRBD1. Trimming cost V 2 bases and J 5 bases; bases outside gene matches: 10. In germline, CDR1 is MNHEY, CDR2 SVGAGI. This CDR3 is built from 17 residues. CDR3 coding DNA: TGTGCCAGCAGTTACCCCGGACAGGGGACGCGAAGAAACACCATATATTTT. This sequence encodes CASSYPGQGTRRNTIYF.

This chain joins TRBV12-5 and TRBJ1-2; 10 bases align to TRBD1. The V gene end was trimmed by 2 bases and the J gene end by 6 bases; junction bases not matched to a gene: 3. CDR1 and CDR2 (germline): LGHNT, FRNRAP. CDR3 length: 14 amino acids. The DNA for the CDR3 is TGTGCTAGTGGTTTGAAGACAGGGGGCGATGGCTACACCTTC. Translation: CASGLKTGGDGYTF.

This clonotype was observed a handful of times. This chain links TRBV5-1 with TRBJ2-5; D possibly corresponds to TRBD1 (6 bases). Germline lookup yields CDR1 SGHRS and CDR2 YFSETQ. V lost 7 bases and J lost 1, with 11 bases in between. CDR3 size: 13 residues. The CDR3 is CASAGVSQETQYF. The CDR3 nucleotides are TGCGCCAGCGCAGGGGTCTCCCAAGAGACCCAGTACTTC. Variable domain in full (rest from reference TRBV5-1 and TRBJ2-5): KAGVTQTPRYLIKTRGQQVTLSCSPISGHRSVSWYQQTPGQGLQFLFEYFSETQRNKGNFPGRFSGRQFSNSRSEMNVSTLELGDSALYLCASAGVSQETQYFGPGTRLLVL.

The chain carries TRBV4-1 and TRBJ1-2; D is undetermined. V was pared by 0 bases and J by 3 bases, with 14 bases between. In germline, CDR1 is MGHRA, CDR2 YSYEKL. CDR3 length: 16 residues. In nucleotides, the CDR3 is TGCGCCAGCAGCCAAGATCTTGGGCAGCACTACTATGGCTACACCTTC. The encoded protein is CASSQDLGQHYYGYTF.

This clonotype was observed a few times. The chain joins TRBV20-1 to TRBJ2-1; D call uncertain. The CDR3 totals 11 residues. Germline lookup yields CDR1 DFQATT and CDR2 SNEGSKA (reference sequence). V was pared by 5 bases and J by 7 bases, with 9 bases between. Written as DNA, the CDR3 is TGCAGTGCTCCTCTTGGGAATGAGCAGTTCTTC. Translation: CSAPLGNEQFF.